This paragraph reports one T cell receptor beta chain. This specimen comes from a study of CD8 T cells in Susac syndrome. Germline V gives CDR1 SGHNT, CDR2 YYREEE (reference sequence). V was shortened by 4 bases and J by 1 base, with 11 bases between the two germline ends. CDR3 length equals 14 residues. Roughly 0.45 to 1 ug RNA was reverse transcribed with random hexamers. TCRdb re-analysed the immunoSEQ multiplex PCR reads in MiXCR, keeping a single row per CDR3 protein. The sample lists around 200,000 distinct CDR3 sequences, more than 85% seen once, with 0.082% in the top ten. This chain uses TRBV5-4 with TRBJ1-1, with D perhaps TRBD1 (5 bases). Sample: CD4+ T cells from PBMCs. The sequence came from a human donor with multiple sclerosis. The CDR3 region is CASSADSKNTEAFF. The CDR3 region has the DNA TGTGCCAGCAGCGCAGACAGTAAGAACACTGAAGCTTTCTTT. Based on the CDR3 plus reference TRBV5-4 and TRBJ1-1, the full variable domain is ETGVTQSPTHLIKTRGQQVTLRCSSQSGHNTVSWYQQALGQGPQFIFQYYREEENGRGNFPPRFSGLQFPNYSSELNVNALELDDSALYLCASSADSKNTEAFFGQGTRLTVV.